These 23 T cell receptor beta chains were sequenced from one sample in a study of Ad26.COV2.S vaccination and SARS-CoV-2 variants. Treatment meaning: roughly 19 received Ad26.COV2.S at low or high dose, single or two shots; five or six received placebo; per-sample allocation not given. Material that was analyzed had been drawn on day 63 after the first vaccine or placebo injection. The assay was immunoSEQ multiplex PCR, and TCRdb's table has in-frame clones only and misses some. This repertoire shows 450,000 to 550,000 clones, roughly 87% found once; its top ten account for under 2%. Here the sequenced sample was peripheral blood, taken in a trial of Ad26.COV2.S vaccine versus placebo. The receptor source for this set is a person between 18 and 60 years old who received the Ad26.COV2.S COVID-19 vaccine or a placebo.

The table lists this clone with a count of one. This chain's CDR3 is CASSPRTGGNTEAFF. CDR3 sequence (DNA): TGCGCCAGCAGCCCCCGGACAGGGGGGAACACTGAAGCTTTCTTT. The chain recombines TRBV5-1 with TRBJ1-1; 10 bases map to TRBD1. After removal of 4 bases from V and 1 base from J, the junction contained 4 bases not matched to a gene. Germline CDR1 reads SGHRS; CDR2 reads YFSETQ. CDR3 length equals 15 residues.

This clone has just a few counts. CDR3 residues: CASSQIAGGGEAFF. CDR3 coding DNA: TGTGCCAGCAGCCAAATAGCAGGGGGCGGTGAAGCTTTCTTT. V is TRBV3-1 (or the pseudogene TRBV3-2) and J is TRBJ1-1; 8 nucleotides align to TRBD1. This CDR3 is 14 amino acids long. The V gene's germline CDR1 is LGHDT and CDR2 YNNKEL (reference sequence). V shed 2 bases and J 7 bases; nucleotides not matched to a gene: 6.

The V and J genes are TRBV5-1 and TRBJ1-4, with D possibly TRBD1 on 5 matching bases. Germline CDR1 SGHRS, CDR2 YFSETQ. Trimming shortened V by 5 bases and J by 1 base, and 15 bases separated the two germline ends. This CDR3 has 16 residues. In DNA form, the CDR3 reads TGCGCCAGCAGTAGAGACAGAATAGGAACTAATGAAAAACTGTTTTTT. Translating it yields CASSRDRIGTNEKLFF.

In this sample, this clone turned up once. This chain joins TRBV19 and TRBJ2-2, with D uncertain. Germline V lookup: CDR1 LNHDA, CDR2 SQIVND (reference sequence). Trimming took 7 bases from V and 6 from J, leaving 9 bases between them. CDR3 length equals 12 residues. DNA for the CDR3: TGTGCCAGTATGCCCAATCCCGGGGAGCTGTTTTTT. Translation: CASMPNPGELFF.

The gene calls are TRBV7-9 and TRBJ1-1; D might be TRBD1 (5 bases). V was clipped by 0 bases and J by 5 bases, with 13 bases between them. The germline V gene has CDR1 SEHNR and CDR2 FQNEAQ (reference sequence). There are 15 residues in the CDR3. The CDR3 DNA follows: TGTGCCAGCAGCTTAGCTCCTGGGGGATTAACTGAAGCTTTCTTT. Its protein is CASSLAPGGLTEAFF.

This clone was seen once. This sequence joins TRBV25-1 and TRBJ2-1; possibly TRBD1 for D (7 bases). V gave up 6 bases and J gave up 5 bases, with 14 bases separating them. Germline-derived CDR1 and CDR2 are MGHDK and SYGVNS. The CDR3 has 14 residues. CDR3 DNA: TGTGCCAGCAGAGGGGGCGGGACCCACAATGAGCAGTTCTTC. Its translation is CASRGGGTHNEQFF.

The rearrangement links TRBV28 to TRBJ2-7; TRBD2 matches 7 bases. The V gene end was trimmed by 8 bases and the J gene end by 0 bases; junction bases not matched to a gene: 7. Germline V lookup: CDR1 MDHEN, CDR2 SYDVKM. This CDR3 has 14 amino acids. This CDR3 reads CASPSGANSYEQYF. The CDR3 nucleotides read TGTGCCAGCCCCAGCGGGGCTAACTCCTACGAGCAGTACTTC.

The V gene is TRBV18, the J gene TRBJ1-1; D uncertain. The V end was cut by 4 bases, the J end by 4 bases, with 10 bases between. The CDR3 totals 13 residues. CDR1 KGHSH and CDR2 LQKENI come from the germline V gene. CDR3 residues: CASSLGMGTEAFF. In nucleotides, the CDR3 is TGTGCCAGCTCACTTGGCATGGGCACTGAAGCTTTCTTT.

This clone was observed once. V gene TRBV28 combines with J gene TRBJ1-2; TRBD1 might be the D (5 bases). The length of the CDR3 is 14 residues. CDR1 is MDHEN and CDR2 is SYDVKM in the germline V gene. Trimming took off 6 bases at V and 5 bases at J, with 16 bases between the two ends. Written as DNA, the CDR3 is TGTGCCAGCAGGCGTGACAGCCGCCCGTATGGCTACACCTTC. As protein: CASRRDSRPYGYTF.

The J gene is TRBJ2-2, the V gene TRBV21-1; the table's TRBD2 call for D was not verified on the DNA. TRBV21-1 is a recognized pseudogene. This CDR3 spans 18 amino acids. The CDR3 here is CASSKRSTRSEGTGELFF. The CDR3 nucleotides read TGTGCCAGCAGCAAGAGAAGTACTAGATCCGAAGGCACCGGGGAGCTGTTTTTT.

CDR3 coding DNA: TGTGCCAGCAGCAATAGGGGGGATGCTTGGCACGAGCAGTACTTC. This sequence encodes CASSNRGDAWHEQYF. This sequence joins TRBV21-1 and TRBJ2-7. TRBV21-1 is annotated as a pseudogene. The CDR3 is 15 amino acids.

This rearrangement joins TRBV6-5 to TRBJ2-1; D is unclear. The CDR3 runs to 11 residues. V was cut by 4 bases and J by 8 bases, with 6 bases left in between. Germline V gene data show CDR1 as MNHEY and CDR2 as SVGAGI. DNA for the CDR3: TGTGCCAGCAGTTCGGTCCATGAGCAGTTCTTC. Translation gives CASSSVHEQFF.

This sequence joins TRBV28 and TRBJ2-2, with 10 bases lining up with TRBD1. The CDR3 is 16 amino acids. Unmatched junction bases numbered 9, after V lost 8 bases and J lost 3 bases. The germline V gene has CDR1 MDHEN and CDR2 SYDVKM. CDR3 loop: CASYRHGTGDTGELFF. The CDR3 DNA is TGTGCCAGCTACAGGCACGGGACAGGGGACACCGGGGAGCTGTTTTTT.

J is TRBJ1-1 and V is TRBV2; tentatively, D is TRBD1 (5 bases). The CDR3 sequence is 16 residues long. Germline CDR1 SNHLY, CDR2 FYNNEI. Trimming left V 7 bases short and J 0 bases short, with 18 bases between. CDR3 loop: CASTDGTGVMNTEAFF. The CDR3 bases are TGTGCCAGCACCGACGGGACGGGGGTGATGAACACTGAAGCTTTCTTT. Together with reference TRBV2 and TRBJ1-1, the CDR3 gives the full variable domain: EPEVTQTPSHQVTQMGQEVILRCVPISNHLYFYWYRQILGQKVEFLVSFYNNEISEKSEIFDDQFSVERPDGSNFTLKIRSTKLEDSAMYFCASTDGTGVMNTEAFFGQGTRLTVV.

The V call is TRBV4-1, the J call TRBJ1-1, with D perhaps matching TRBD1 (6 bases). CDR1 is MGHRA, CDR2 YSYEKL, per germline. The CDR3 sequence is 14 residues long. Trimming removed 2 bases from V and 1 base from J, with 8 bases in between. The CDR3 loop reads CASSQRQANTEAFF. The CDR3 DNA follows: TGCGCCAGCAGCCAACGACAGGCGAACACTGAAGCTTTCTTT.

CDR3 protein: CASSWSGGPYNEQFF. Written as DNA, the CDR3 is TGTGCCAGCAGCTGGAGCGGGGGGCCCTACAATGAGCAGTTCTTC. The gene calls are TRBV13 and TRBJ2-1, with TRBD2 identical over 9 bases. The V gene's germline CDR1 is PRHDT and CDR2 FYEKMQ (reference sequence). The V and J ends lost 4 bases and 2 bases, in that order; junction bases with no gene match: 3. This CDR3 contains 15 residues.

The chain employs TRBV30 and TRBJ1-5, with 7 bases lining up with TRBD1. The V segment lost 1 base and the J segment 5 bases; nucleotides outside the gene matches: 5. CDR3 length: 14 residues. CDR1 and CDR2 (germline): GTSNPN, SVGIG (reference sequence). The CDR3 loop is CAWSEIDRDQPQHF. The CDR3 region has the DNA TGTGCCTGGAGTGAAATCGACAGGGATCAGCCCCAGCATTTT.

This chain uses TRBV6-2 or TRBV6-3 with TRBJ1-4; 8 nucleotides agree with TRBD1. Per germline, CDR1 MNHEY and CDR2 SVGEGT. Trimming cost V 5 bases and J 0 bases; bases outside gene matches: 5. The CDR3 contains 16 residues. DNA of the CDR3: TGTGCCAGCAGTAGAGACAGGGGTGCAACTAATGAAAAACTGTTTTTT. Translating gives CASSRDRGATNEKLFF.

The chain is built from TRBV19 and TRBJ2-7, with a possible D match to TRBD2 (6 bases). The ends were cut back, 3 bases at V and 2 bases at J, with 14 bases in the middle. This CDR3 spans 15 amino acids. CDR1 is LNHDA, CDR2 SQIVND, per germline (reference sequence). The CDR3 DNA sequence: TGTGCCAGTAGTATTTTTGCGGGGCAGACCTACGAGCAGTACTTC. This codes for CASSIFAGQTYEQYF.

This clone occurred once. The chain carries TRBV6-5 and TRBJ2-1, with 9 bases lining up with TRBD2. Germline V gene lookup returns CDR1 MNHEY and CDR2 SVGAGI. V lost 5 bases and J lost 0; bases outside the gene matches: 2. The CDR3 spans 15 residues. This chain's CDR3 is CASSLSGGSYNEQFF. The CDR3 nucleotides are TGTGCCAGCAGTCTTAGCGGGGGCTCCTACAATGAGCAGTTCTTC.

CDR3 region: CASSYSRQGNGYTF. CDR3 nucleotide sequence: TGTGCCAGCAGTTACTCCCGACAGGGAAACGGCTACACCTTC. V usage is TRBV6-5 and J usage is TRBJ1-2; TRBD1 agrees at 7 bases. CDR3 length: 14 residues. V dropped 0 bases and J dropped 8; count of bases not matched to a gene: 6. Germline assignment: CDR1 MNHEY and CDR2 SVGAGI.

Here the CDR3 reads CASSLMPSGYNEQFF. In DNA form, the CDR3 reads TGTGCCAGCAGCTTAATGCCTAGCGGATACAATGAGCAGTTCTTC. The chain links TRBV11-3 to TRBJ2-1; the match to TRBD2 covers 7 bases. In germline, CDR1 is SGHNT, CDR2 YENEEA. The CDR3 length is 15 residues. V was pared by 2 bases and J by 4 bases, with 5 bases of the junction left unmatched. The variable domain in full, completed from reference TRBV11-3 and TRBJ2-1, reads EAGVVQSPRYKIIEKKQPVAFWCNPISGHNTLYWYLQNLGQGPELLIRYENEEAVDDSQLPKDRFSAERLKGVDSTLKIQPAELGDSAVYLCASSLMPSGYNEQFFGPGTRLTVL.

V and J are TRBV3-1 (or the pseudogene TRBV3-2) and TRBJ2-5, with D maybe TRBD1 (6 bases). The V end was cut by 4 bases, the J end by 2 bases, with 17 bases between. Germline assignment: CDR1 LGHDT and CDR2 YNNKEL (reference sequence). The length of the CDR3 is 16 residues. As DNA, the CDR3 is TGTGCCAGCAGCCGAATGACAGGACCTCAACAAGAGACCCAGTACTTC. Translating gives CASSRMTGPQQETQYF.